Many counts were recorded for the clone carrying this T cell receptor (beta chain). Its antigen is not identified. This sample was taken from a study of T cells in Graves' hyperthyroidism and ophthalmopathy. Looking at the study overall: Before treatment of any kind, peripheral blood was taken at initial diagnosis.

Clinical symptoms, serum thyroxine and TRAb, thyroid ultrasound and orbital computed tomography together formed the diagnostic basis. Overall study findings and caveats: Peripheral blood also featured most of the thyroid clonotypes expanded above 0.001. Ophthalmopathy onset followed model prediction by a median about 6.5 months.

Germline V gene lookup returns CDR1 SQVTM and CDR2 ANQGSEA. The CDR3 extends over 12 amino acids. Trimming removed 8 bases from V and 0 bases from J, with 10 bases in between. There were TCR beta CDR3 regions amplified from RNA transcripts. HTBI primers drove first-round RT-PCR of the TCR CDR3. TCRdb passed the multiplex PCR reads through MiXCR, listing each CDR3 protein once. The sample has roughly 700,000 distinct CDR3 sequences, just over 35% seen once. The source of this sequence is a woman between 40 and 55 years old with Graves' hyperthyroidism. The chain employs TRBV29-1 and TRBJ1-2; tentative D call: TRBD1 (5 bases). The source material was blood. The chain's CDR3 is CSLKTANYGYTF. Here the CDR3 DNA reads TGCAGCCTGAAGACAGCTAACTATGGCTACACCTTC. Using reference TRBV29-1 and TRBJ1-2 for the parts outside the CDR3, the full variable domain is SAVISQKPSRDICQRGTSLTIQCQVDSQVTMMFWYRQQPGQSLTLIATANQGSEATYESGFVIDKFPISRPNLTFSTLTVSNMSPEDSSIYLCSLKTANYGYTFGSGTRLTVV.